The 10 T cell receptor beta chains below were found in one sample sequenced in a study of T cells in Graves' hyperthyroidism and ophthalmopathy. Authors of the study amplified TCR beta CDR3 regions from RNA transcripts. A set of HTBI primers served as the primers for a first-round RT-PCR of the TCR CDR3. MiXCR was run by TCRdb on the multiplex PCR reads, yielding one entry per CDR3 protein. The sample consists of about 500,000 distinct CDR3 sequences, roughly 45% of them appearing once. Sequencing used peripheral blood or thyroid tissue (not recorded which). Source of these receptors: an adult woman with Graves' disease, either hyperthyroidism or ophthalmopathy (not recorded which).

There are many counts of this clonotype. V usage is TRBV7-2 and J usage is TRBJ1-5; D is undetermined. V was shortened by 4 bases and J by 6 bases, with 7 bases between the two germline ends. From germline, CDR1 is SGHTA and CDR2 FQGNSA. The CDR3 spans 12 residues. This chain's CDR3 is CASSSLGQPQHF. The CDR3 coding sequence is TGTGCCAGCAGCTCCCTGGGTCAGCCCCAGCATTTT. Together with reference TRBV7-2 and TRBJ1-5, the CDR3 gives the full variable domain: GAGVSQSPSNKVTEKGKDVELRCDPISGHTALYWYRQSLGQGLEFLIYFQGNSAPDKSGLPSDRFSAERTGGSVSTLTIQRTQQEDSAVYLCASSSLGQPQHFGDGTRLSIL.

This clonotype was observed many times. The CDR3 protein is CASSVGISGFNSYYEQYF. The CDR3, as DNA: TGTGCCAGCAGCGTAGGCATAAGCGGGTTTAACTCGTACTACGAGCAGTACTTC. V is TRBV9 and J is TRBJ2-7; a possible D gene is TRBD2 (6 bases). This CDR3 is built from 18 residues. CDR1 and CDR2 from the germline V gene are SGDLS and YYNGEE. V lost 0 bases to trimming and J lost 3 bases, with 22 bases between them.

V gene TRBV2 combines with J gene TRBJ2-2; TRBD1 agrees at 12 bases. The CDR3 length is 16 residues. J lost 8 bases, V lost 3 bases, and 7 bases had no gene match. Germline V gene sequence: CDR1 SNHLY, CDR2 FYNNEI. The CDR3 sequence: CASSETGTGGAGELFF. Written as DNA, the CDR3 is TGTGCCAGCAGTGAGACCGGGACAGGGGGCGCAGGGGAGCTGTTTTTT.

This clonotype came up many times. The chain combines TRBV11-2 with TRBJ1-6; 7 nucleotides align to TRBD1. CDR3 length: 16 residues. Per the germline V gene, CDR1 is SGHAT and CDR2 is FQNNGV. Germline trimming cut 0 bases from V and 2 bases from J; bases unmatched to any gene: 1. The CDR3 nucleotides read TGTGCCAGCAGCTTAGAAGGGACAGCCTATAATTCACCCCTCCACTTT. Protein product: CASSLEGTAYNSPLHF.

A word on this clonotype: Being one base from a much bigger clone, this may be a read error. This chain connects TRBV10-3 to TRBJ2-7; 8 bases are a match to TRBD2. In germline, CDR1 is ENHRY, CDR2 SYGVKD. The V gene end was trimmed by 6 bases and the J gene end by 2 bases; junction bases not matched to a gene: 6. The CDR3 consists of 14 residues. The CDR3 coding sequence is TGTGCCATCAGGGAGCCTAGCGGGCCCTACGAGCAGTACTTC. This codes for CAIREPSGPYEQYF.

The rearrangement joins TRBV20-1 to TRBJ2-7; 8 positions match TRBD1. Germline V gene sequence: CDR1 DFQATT, CDR2 SNEGSKA (reference sequence). The CDR3 is 14 amino acids. The J segment lost 3 bases and the V segment lost 1 base, leaving 5 bases of the junction unmatched. The CDR3 DNA is TGCAGTGCTAGAGTCCCCGGGACAGGCTACGAGCAGTACTTC. The encoded protein is CSARVPGTGYEQYF.

This clonotype has a handful of counts. The rearrangement links TRBV29-1 to TRBJ2-7; D possibly corresponds to TRBD1 (6 bases). This CDR3 contains 14 residues. Germline V gene sequence: CDR1 SQVTM, CDR2 ANQGSEA. V was trimmed by 4 bases and J by 4 bases, leaving 17 bases between them. In DNA form, the CDR3 reads TGCAGCGTTGCGCCATTGGGGGCAGGGTACGAGCAGTACTTC. Amino acid sequence: CSVAPLGAGYEQYF.

J is TRBJ2-2 and V is TRBV7-9, with D perhaps TRBD2 (6 bases). Trimming cost V 5 bases and J 0 bases, with 13 bases left between them. Germline CDR1 and CDR2: SEHNR and FQNEAQ (reference sequence). CDR3 length: 16 amino acids. The CDR3 region is CASSPGTLTNTGELFF. CDR3 sequence (DNA): TGTGCCAGCAGCCCCGGGACTCTGACGAACACCGGGGAGCTGTTTTTT.

The V gene is TRBV5-1, the J gene TRBJ1-1, with a tentative D call TRBD1 (5 bases). The CDR3 runs 15 residues. V lost 4 bases to trimming and J lost 5 bases, with 18 bases between them. The germline gives CDR1 SGHRS, CDR2 YFSETQ. The CDR3 sequence: CASSPGAGVGTEAFF. The DNA for the CDR3 is TGCGCCAGCAGCCCGGGTGCGGGGGTTGGTACTGAAGCTTTCTTT.

In its sample, this clonotype was seen a few times. The CDR3 carries no conserved terminal phenylalanine or tryptophan, so it likely arises from a read error. It is unclear where the CDR3 begins or ends on the DNA, so no DNA is shown, and the CDR3 is as TCRdb lists it. The chain carries TRBV9 and TRBJ2-5; the table assigns TRBD1, which was not confirmed against the DNA. The CDR3 is 10 amino acids long, termini counted. Germline-derived CDR1 and CDR2 are SGDLS and YYNGEE. The CDR3 is CASSVEPGPI.